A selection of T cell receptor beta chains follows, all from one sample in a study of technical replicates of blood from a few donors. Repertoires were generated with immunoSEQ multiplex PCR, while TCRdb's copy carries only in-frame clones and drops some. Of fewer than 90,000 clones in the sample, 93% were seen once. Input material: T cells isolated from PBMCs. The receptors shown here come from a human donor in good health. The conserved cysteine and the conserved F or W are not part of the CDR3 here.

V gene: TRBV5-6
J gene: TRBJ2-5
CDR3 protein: ASSQQGPQVTQY

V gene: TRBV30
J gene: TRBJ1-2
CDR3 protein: AWSRQGVLVDYGYT

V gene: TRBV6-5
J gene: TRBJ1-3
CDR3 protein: ASSYDSGNTIY

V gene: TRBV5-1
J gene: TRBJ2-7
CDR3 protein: ASSTSPRGLAGEQY

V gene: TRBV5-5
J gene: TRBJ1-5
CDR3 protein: ASSLGTGSQPQH

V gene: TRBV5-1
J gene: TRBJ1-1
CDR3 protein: ASSLGQGARAF

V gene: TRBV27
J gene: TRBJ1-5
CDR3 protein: ASSYLGRGGGQPQH

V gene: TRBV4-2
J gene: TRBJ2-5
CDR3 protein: ASSQDLAGGGETQY

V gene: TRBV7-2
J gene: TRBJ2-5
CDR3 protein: ASSSHETQY

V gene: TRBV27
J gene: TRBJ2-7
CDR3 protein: ASTGQATYEQY

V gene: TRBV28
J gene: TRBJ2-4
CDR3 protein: ASSLTGAKNIQY

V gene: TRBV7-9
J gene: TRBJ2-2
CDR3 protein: ASSPFWGKNTGELF

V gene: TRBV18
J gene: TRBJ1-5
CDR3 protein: ASSQEQGNQPQH